These T cell receptor beta chains were read from a single sample in a study of blood T cell repertoires in COVID-19. This table comes from immunoSEQ multiplex PCR, and its TCRdb copy is limited to in-frame clones, with some not included. Among some 320,000 clones listed, almost 85% were seen once. Sequencing was done on a sample of peripheral blood. The source is a human donor in a cohort sampled during active COVID-19. CDR3s include the opening cysteine and the closing phenylalanine or tryptophan. Each record gives: J gene, V gene, D gene, clone size, CDR3 DNA, CDR3 protein. D genes are given only for firm matches. Size values are once, few and many counts, or a class for expanded clones, and some rows have none.

TRBJ1-5 TRBV10-3 TRBD1 - TGTGCCATTGGACAGGAGAGCAATCAGCCCCAGCATTTT CAIGQESNQPQHF
TRBJ2-2 TRBV4-2 TRBD2 - TGTGCCAGCAGCCAAGGCTTACTAGCGGGGGGGCGGCCCGGGGAGCTGTTTTTT CASSQGLLAGGRPGELFF
TRBJ2-7 TRBV5-1 TRBD1 - TGCGCCAGCAGCCACCCATACTCCCGGGACATAAGTACAGGGGGCTACGAGCAGTACTTC CASSHPYSRDISTGGYEQYF
TRBJ1-1 TRBV7-9 - - TGTGCCAGCAGCAGACAGAAAATGAACACTGAAGCTTTCTTT CASSRQKMNTEAFF
TRBJ2-4 TRBV27 - - TGTGCCAGCAGTTTAAGGACTGGCAAAAACATTCAGTACTTC CASSLRTGKNIQYF
TRBJ1-2 TRBV10-2 TRBD1 - TGCGCCAGCAGTGAGCCAATTCTGGGGACAGGTAACAGCTACACCTTC CASSEPILGTGNSYTF
TRBJ1-5 TRBV6-5 TRBD1 - TGTGCCAGCAGTTCCCCGGGACAGATGAATCAGCCCCAGCATTTT CASSSPGQMNQPQHF
TRBJ1-2 TRBV2 - - TGTGCCAGCCGACAGATTTATGGCTACACCTTC CASRQIYGYTF
TRBJ1-1 TRBV9 TRBD1 - TGTGCCAGCAGCCCTGGGACAGTTAGGCGAGGAGCGGCTTTCTTT CASSPGTVRRGAAFF
TRBJ1-2 TRBV2 - - TGTGCCAGCAGTGGACAAGGGGTCTATGGCTACACCTTC CASSGQGVYGYTF
TRBJ1-5 TRBV12-5 TRBD1 - TGTGCTAGTGGTCCCAATCCAGGACAGGGGGCCCGCCAGCCCCAGCATTTT CASGPNPGQGARQPQHF
TRBJ2-1 TRBV12-5 - - TGTGCTAGTGTCCGTGGTCCCTCAGGGGCTCCTCGGGGGCAGTTCTTC CASVRGPSGAPRGQFF
TRBJ1-6 TRBV2 - - TGTGCCAGCACCCTCGAGGGTTCACCCCTCCACTTT CASTLEGSPLHF
TRBJ1-1 TRBV6-5 TRBD1 - TGTGCCAGCAACTTAGGACAGGTGAACACTGAAGCTTTCTTT CASNLGQVNTEAFF
TRBJ1-5 TRBV19 - - TGTGCCAGTAGGTCGACATTAAGTGAACAGCCCCAGCATTTT CASRSTLSEQPQHF
TRBJ1-4 TRBV11-3 - - TGTGCCAGCAATCCAGTGTCAAATGAAAAACTGTTTTTT CASNPVSNEKLFF
TRBJ1-5 TRBV27 - - TGTGCCAGCAGTCTCTCTTCCGGGGGGTATAGCAATCAGCCCCAGCATTTT CASSLSSGGYSNQPQHF
TRBJ2-2 TRBV6-5 - once TGTGCCAGCAACGACAAGGGGATTAACACCGGGGAGCTGTTTTTT CASNDKGINTGELFF
TRBJ2-1 TRBV28 TRBD2 - TGTGCCAGCAGTTTGGGTAGCGGGTACAATGAGCAGTTCTTC CASSLGSGYNEQFF
TRBJ2-2 TRBV12-2 - - TGTGCAAGTCGCTTAACGGGACAGGGTAATCCCGGGGAGCTGTTTTTT CASRLTGQGNPGELFF
TRBJ1-1 TRBV6-5 - once TGTGCCAGCAGTTACGGAGAGAATACTGAAGCTTTCTTT CASSYGENTEAFF
TRBJ1-1 TRBV18 - once TGTGCCAGCTGCCCCAGGGGAATGGGTGAAGCTTTCTTT CASCPRGMGEAFF
TRBJ2-1 TRBV5-4 - - TGTGCCAGCAGCTATGCTCGGGGGGCTAGGGACAATGAGCAGTTCTTC CASSYARGARDNEQFF
TRBJ1-1 TRBV5-1 - - TGCGCCAGCAGCTCTGGACAGCCGAACACTGAAGCTTTCTTT CASSSGQPNTEAFF
TRBJ2-1 TRBV7-3 - - TGTGCCAGCAGCTTAGAGGAGGGGAATGAGCAGTTCTTC CASSLEEGNEQFF
TRBJ1-2 TRBV5-1 TRBD1 - TGCGCCAGCAGCCCGGGACAGATAACGATCTATGGCTACACCTTC CASSPGQITIYGYTF
TRBJ1-5 TRBV6-5 - - TGTGCCACCCCGAATCAGCCCCAGCATTTT CATPNQPQHF
TRBJ2-1 TRBV25-1 TRBD2 - TGTGCCAGCAGTGCCAGCGGGGGGTACAATGAGCAGTTCTTC CASSASGGYNEQFF
TRBJ1-1 TRBV4-2 - - TGTGCCAGCAGCCAAGACTGGGAGGCCGTCGCCACTGAAGCTTTCTTT CASSQDWEAVATEAFF
TRBJ2-3 TRBV6-4 - - TGTGCCAGCAGCGTAACAGGGTGGACAGATACGCAGTATTTT CASSVTGWTDTQYF
TRBJ2-7 TRBV6-6 TRBD1 once TGTGCCAGCAGCCCGGAGAGGGGGCACGAGCAGTACTTC CASSPERGHEQYF
TRBJ1-5 TRBV12-2 - - TGTGCAAGTCGCTTAGCCCAGGGGGTTTATCAGCCCCAGCATTTT CASRLAQGVYQPQHF
TRBJ2-7 TRBV12-2 - - TGTGCAAGTCGCTTAGAATCCCAGGGGCGCGCGGGCTCAGCTAGTTACGAGCAGTACTTC CASRLESQGRAGSASYEQYF
TRBJ1-1 TRBV6-5 - - TGTGCCAGCAGCCGGGGGATAGAGTACACTGAAGCTTTCTTT CASSRGIEYTEAFF
TRBJ2-7 TRBV2 - once TGTGCCAGCAAGAGGACACCTTCCTACGAGCAGTACTTC CASKRTPSYEQYF
TRBJ1-1 TRBV5-1 - - TGCGCCAGCACTCCCGGGACACTATGGGGGACGAACACTGAAGCTTTCTTT CASTPGTLWGTNTEAFF
TRBJ1-2 TRBV18 TRBD1 - TGTGCCAGCTCACCTAACACAGGGGAATATGGCTACACCTTC CASSPNTGEYGYTF
TRBJ1-1 TRBV7-3 TRBD1 - TGTGCCAGCAGCTTAACGACAGGGGGCCAAACTGAAGCTTTCTTT CASSLTTGGQTEAFF
TRBJ1-2 TRBV7-3 - - TGTGCCAGCAGCCCCGCTCCTCACAGGAACTATGGCTACACCTTC CASSPAPHRNYGYTF
TRBJ1-3 TRBV4-2 - - TGTGCCAGCAGCCAAGATCGGAGCTCTGGAAACACCATATATTTT CASSQDRSSGNTIYF
TRBJ2-1 TRBV9 TRBD2 few TGTGCCAGCACAGGGCGGGGGGGCTACAATGAGCAGTTCTTC CASTGRGGYNEQFF
TRBJ1-2 TRBV19 - - TGTGCCAGTAGTATAGTTAAATTTTATGGCTACACCTTC CASSIVKFYGYTF
TRBJ1-2 TRBV6-5 TRBD1 - TGTGCCAGCAGTTCCTCAGGGGGTCGAGGCTACACCTTC CASSSSGGRGYTF
TRBJ1-4 TRBV7-2 TRBD1 - TGTGCCAGCAGCTTAGGAACAGGGGTCTGGTCAGCAACTAATGAAAAACTGTTTTTT CASSLGTGVWSATNEKLFF
TRBJ2-3 TRBV5-1 TRBD2 once TGCGCCAGCAGCTCCGGGACTAGCGGGGGGGATGAGTATTTT CASSSGTSGGDEYF
TRBJ1-2 TRBV7-9 TRBD1 once TGTGCCAGCAAAAGACAGGGAAGCTATGGCTACACCTTC CASKRQGSYGYTF
TRBJ2-2 TRBV10-3 - once TGTGCCATCAGTGAGTATGACTCTAACACCGGGGAGCTGTTTTTT CAISEYDSNTGELFF
TRBJ2-5 TRBV18 - - TGTGCCAGCTCTAGCGGACAGGTTGAGACCCAGTACTTC CASSSGQVETQYF
TRBJ2-7 TRBV11-3 - - TGTGCCAGCAGCCTGGGTGCAGGTACGGCCGAGCAGTACTTC CASSLGAGTAEQYF
TRBJ2-7 TRBV2 TRBD2 once TGTGCCAGCAGTGAACAGCGGGGGGTCAACGAGCAGTACTTC CASSEQRGVNEQYF
TRBJ1-1 TRBV19 TRBD1 - TGTGCCAGTAGTACCTGGGGACAGAAGAACACTGAAGCTTTCTTT CASSTWGQKNTEAFF
TRBJ2-4 TRBV5-4 TRBD1 - TGTGCCAGCAGCTTGGTGCAGGGGGCCGGAGGAAACATTCAGTACTTC CASSLVQGAGGNIQYF
TRBJ2-2 TRBV9 TRBD2 - TGTGCCAGCAGCGTAGGATCTCTAGCGGGGGCCACCGGGGAGCTGTTTTTT CASSVGSLAGATGELFF